The next 6 T cell receptor beta chains were all read from a single sample in a study of technical replicates of blood from several donors. Using immunoSEQ multiplex PCR, the repertoire was profiled, and TCRdb retains in-frame clones only, with some absent. The table has tens of thousands of clones, about 88% seen once. Sequenced input: T cells isolated from PBMCs. The source is a human donor in good health.

The chain recombines TRBV7-9 with TRBJ2-1; weak D call: TRBD2 (6 bases). V lost 7 bases to trimming and J lost 0 bases, with 22 bases between them. The CDR3 spans 18 residues. Germline loops: CDR1 SEHNR, CDR2 FQNEAQ (reference sequence). CDR3 sequence reads: CASTRGSGRLPSYNEQFF. CDR3 DNA sequence: TGTGCCAGCACCCGGGGGAGCGGGCGGCTCCCCTCCTACAATGAGCAGTTCTTC.

The gene calls are TRBV27 and TRBJ2-6; D is perhaps TRBD2 (5 bases). Germline CDR1 is MNHEY and CDR2 is SMNVEV (reference sequence). Trimming left V 6 bases short and J 1 base short, with 7 bases between. This CDR3 is 14 amino acids long. The CDR3 spells CASRRGSGANVLTF. The DNA for the CDR3 is TGTGCCAGCAGACGGGGTTCTGGGGCCAACGTCCTGACTTTC. The full variable domain, rest sourced from reference TRBV27 and TRBJ2-6, is EAQVTQNPRYLITVTGKKLTVTCSQNMNHEYMSWYRQDPGLGLRQIYYSMNVEVTDKGDVPEGYKVSRKEKRNFPLILESPSPNQTSLYFCASRRGSGANVLTFGAGSRLTVL.

This clone was found once. This chain links TRBV19 with TRBJ1-4; D may be TRBD1 (6 bases). CDR1 and CDR2 from the germline V gene are LNHDA and SQIVND (reference sequence). The CDR3 has 13 amino acids. Trimming cost V 10 bases and J 7 bases, with 16 bases left between them. In nucleotides, the CDR3 is TGTGCCACCCATCAGGGGCGCGGTGAAAAACTGTTTTTT. Residues: CATHQGRGEKLFF.

The genes are TRBV7-8 and TRBJ2-1, with 12 bases fitting TRBD2. The CDR3 consists of 16 residues. The germline CDR1 and CDR2 sequences are SGHVS and FQNEAQ. The V segment lost 5 bases and the J segment 8 bases; nucleotides outside the gene matches: 10. The CDR3 sequence: CASSLRTSGITYEQFF. CDR3 sequence (DNA): TGTGCCAGCAGCCTACGGACTAGCGGGATAACATATGAGCAGTTCTTC.

The genes are TRBV13 and TRBJ2-1, with D tentatively TRBD1 (7 bases). The germline V gene encodes CDR1 PRHDT and CDR2 FYEKMQ (reference sequence). Trimming stripped 4 bases from V and 2 bases from J, with 12 bases between. The CDR3 is 15 residues long. CDR3 coding DNA: TGTGCCAGCAGCTCTCGCGGGACAGCCTACAATGAGCAGTTCTTC. Its protein product is CASSSRGTAYNEQFF.

V usage is TRBV10-3 and J usage is TRBJ1-5, with 9 bases that match TRBD1. The length of the CDR3 is 14 residues. V lost 8 bases and J lost 4; bases outside the gene matches: 6. The germline V gene has CDR1 ENHRY and CDR2 SYGVKD. The CDR3 spells CAIATGTGNQPQHF. DNA for the CDR3: TGTGCCATCGCTACCGGGACAGGGAATCAGCCCCAGCATTTT.